This TCR beta chain was captured in a study of cytomegalovirus exposure and HLA in healthy donors. Study results and limitations: In a later analysis, common viral pathogens appeared linked to several of the most significant clusters. DRB1 showed the most TCR associations and HLA-C the fewest in a later analysis, as rates varied by HLA locus. TCR sequences were mostly rare, though some public TCRs occurred in many donors. Later analysis identified a missense DCLRE1C variant that was linked to TCR beta V- and J-gene trimming.

Germline CDR1 SGHTA, CDR2 FQGTGA. V shed 6 bases, J shed 0 bases, and the junction held 8 bases outside the gene matches. This CDR3 comprises 17 residues. The PCR made use of 60 Vbeta and 13 Jbeta primers. Assay used: immunoSEQ multiplex PCR; TCRdb lists only in-frame clones, some missing. The sample carries fewer than 350,000 clones, roughly 90% recorded once. In regard to this clone: The antigen is undetermined.

This TCR derives from a woman aged 18-29 years in good health and CMV-seronegative. The chain recombines TRBV7-3 with TRBJ2-3, with 11 bases aligning to TRBD2. The sequencing sample was made of PBMCs. CDR3 sequence reads: CASSVRLAGPSTDTQYF. Here the CDR3 DNA reads TGTGCCAGCAGTGTGAGACTAGCGGGACCTAGCACAGATACGCAGTATTTT.